This TCR beta chain was sequenced for a study of OX40 agonist ivuxolimab in advanced cancers. This clone was seen only once. V trimming: 2 bases; J trimming: 5 bases; junction bases outside the gene matches: 3. The CDR3 has 14 amino acids. The germline gives CDR1 MNHEY, CDR2 SVGAGI. The protocol was immunoSEQ multiplex PCR, while the TCRdb copy is restricted to in-frame clones and leaves out a portion. The repertoire holds 20,000 or so clones, with 83% as singletons. The chain carries TRBV6-5 and TRBJ2-5, with 9 bases lining up with TRBD1. The receptor comes from an adult with an advanced solid tumor such as melanoma, head and neck, liver or kidney cancer. The material sequenced was CD4+ or CD8+ T cells sorted from blood, taken in a trial of the OX40 agonist ivuxolimab. The CDR3 region is CASSYRDRVETQYF. CDR3 nucleotides: TGTGCCAGCAGTTACCGGGACAGGGTGGAGACCCAGTACTTC.